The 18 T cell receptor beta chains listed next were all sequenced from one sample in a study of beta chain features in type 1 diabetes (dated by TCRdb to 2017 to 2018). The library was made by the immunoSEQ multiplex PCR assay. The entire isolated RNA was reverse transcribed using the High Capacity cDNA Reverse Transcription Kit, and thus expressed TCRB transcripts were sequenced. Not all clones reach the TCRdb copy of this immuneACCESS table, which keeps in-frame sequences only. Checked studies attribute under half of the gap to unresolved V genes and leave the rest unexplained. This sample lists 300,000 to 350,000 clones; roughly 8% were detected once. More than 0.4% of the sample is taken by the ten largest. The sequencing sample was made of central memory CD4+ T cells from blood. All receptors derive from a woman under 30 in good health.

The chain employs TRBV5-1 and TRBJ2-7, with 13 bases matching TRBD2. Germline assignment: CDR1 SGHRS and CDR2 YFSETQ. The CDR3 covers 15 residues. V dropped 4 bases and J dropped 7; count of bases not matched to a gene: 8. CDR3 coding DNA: TGCGCCAGCAGCGATCGGACTAGCGGGAGCTCAGAGCAGTACTTC. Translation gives CASSDRTSGSSEQYF.

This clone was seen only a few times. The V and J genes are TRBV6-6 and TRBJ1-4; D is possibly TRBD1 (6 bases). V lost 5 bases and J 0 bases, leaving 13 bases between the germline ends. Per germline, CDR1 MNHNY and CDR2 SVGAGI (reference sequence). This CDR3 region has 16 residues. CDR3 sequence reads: CASSHGQLATNEKLFF. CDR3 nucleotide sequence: TGTGCCAGCAGTCATGGACAGCTCGCAACTAATGAAAAACTGTTTTTT.

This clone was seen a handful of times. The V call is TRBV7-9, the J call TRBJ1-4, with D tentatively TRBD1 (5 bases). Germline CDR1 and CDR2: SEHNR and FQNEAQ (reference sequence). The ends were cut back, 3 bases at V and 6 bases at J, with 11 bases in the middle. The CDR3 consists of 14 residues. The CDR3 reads CASSLRGQDEKLFF. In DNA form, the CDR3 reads TGTGCCAGCAGCTTGAGGGGCCAGGATGAAAAACTGTTTTTT.

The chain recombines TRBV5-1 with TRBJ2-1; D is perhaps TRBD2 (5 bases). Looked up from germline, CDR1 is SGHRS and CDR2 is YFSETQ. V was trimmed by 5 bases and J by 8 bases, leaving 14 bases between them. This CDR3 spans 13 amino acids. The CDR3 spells CASRERVYDEQFF. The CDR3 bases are TGCGCCAGCAGGGAGAGGGTATACGATGAGCAGTTCTTC.

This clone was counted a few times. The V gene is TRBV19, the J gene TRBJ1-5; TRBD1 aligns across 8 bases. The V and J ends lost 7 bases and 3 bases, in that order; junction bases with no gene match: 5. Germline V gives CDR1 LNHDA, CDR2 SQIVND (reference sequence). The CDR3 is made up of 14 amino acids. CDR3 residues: CASMGQDPNQPQHF. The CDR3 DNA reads TGTGCCAGTATGGGACAGGATCCCAATCAGCCCCAGCATTTT.

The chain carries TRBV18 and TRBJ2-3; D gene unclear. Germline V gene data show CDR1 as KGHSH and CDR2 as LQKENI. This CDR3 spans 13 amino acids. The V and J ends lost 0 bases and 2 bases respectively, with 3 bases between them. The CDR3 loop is CASSPPVTDTQYF. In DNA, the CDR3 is TGTGCCAGCTCACCACCAGTCACAGATACGCAGTATTTT.

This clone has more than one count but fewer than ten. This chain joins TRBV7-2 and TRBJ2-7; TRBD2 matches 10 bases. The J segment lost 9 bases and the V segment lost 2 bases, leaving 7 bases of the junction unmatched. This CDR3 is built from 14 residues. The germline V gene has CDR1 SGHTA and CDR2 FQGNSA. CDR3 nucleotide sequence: TGTGCCAGCAGCTTATGGCTAGCGGGAGCCGGGCAGTACTTC. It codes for CASSLWLAGAGQYF.

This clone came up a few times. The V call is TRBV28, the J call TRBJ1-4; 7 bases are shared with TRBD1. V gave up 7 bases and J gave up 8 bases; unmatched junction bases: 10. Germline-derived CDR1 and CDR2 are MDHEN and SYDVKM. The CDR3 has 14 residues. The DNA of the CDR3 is TGTGCCAGCAACTATCAGGGGGGAGAGGAAAAACTGTTTTTT. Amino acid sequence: CASNYQGGEEKLFF.

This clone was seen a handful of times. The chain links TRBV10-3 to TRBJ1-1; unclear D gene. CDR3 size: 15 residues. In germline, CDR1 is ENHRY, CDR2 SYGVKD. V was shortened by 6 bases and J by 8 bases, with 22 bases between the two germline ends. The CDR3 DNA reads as TGTGCCATCAGCCAAAGGGCCCCCGGGGAGAGGGAAGCTTTCTTT. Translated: CAISQRAPGEREAFF.

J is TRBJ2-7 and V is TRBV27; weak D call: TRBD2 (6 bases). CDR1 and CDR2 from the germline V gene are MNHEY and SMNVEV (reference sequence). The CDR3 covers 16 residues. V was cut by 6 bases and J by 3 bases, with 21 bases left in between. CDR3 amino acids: CASSPGLWRGSYEQYF. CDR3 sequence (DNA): TGTGCCAGCAGCCCCGGACTATGGAGGGGTAGCTACGAGCAGTACTTC.

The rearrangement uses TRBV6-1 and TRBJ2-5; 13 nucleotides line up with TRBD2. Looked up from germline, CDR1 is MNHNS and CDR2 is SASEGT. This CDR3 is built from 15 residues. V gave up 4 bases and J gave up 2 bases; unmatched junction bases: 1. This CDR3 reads CASSGGLAGQETQYF. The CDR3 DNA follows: TGTGCCAGCAGTGGGGGACTAGCGGGACAAGAGACCCAGTACTTC.

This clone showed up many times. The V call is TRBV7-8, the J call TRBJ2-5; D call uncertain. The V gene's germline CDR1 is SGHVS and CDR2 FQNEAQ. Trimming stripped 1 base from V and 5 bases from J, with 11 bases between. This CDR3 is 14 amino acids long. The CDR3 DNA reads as TGTGCCAGCAGCTTAGTGTACGGTGGGGAGACCCAGTACTTC. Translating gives CASSLVYGGETQYF.

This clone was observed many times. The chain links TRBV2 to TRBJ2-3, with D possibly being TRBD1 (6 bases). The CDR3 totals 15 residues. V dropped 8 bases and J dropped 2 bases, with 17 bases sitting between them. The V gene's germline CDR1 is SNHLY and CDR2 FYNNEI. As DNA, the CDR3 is TGTGCCAGCCGGATACAGGGAATTTTCACAGATACGCAGTATTTT. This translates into CASRIQGIFTDTQYF.

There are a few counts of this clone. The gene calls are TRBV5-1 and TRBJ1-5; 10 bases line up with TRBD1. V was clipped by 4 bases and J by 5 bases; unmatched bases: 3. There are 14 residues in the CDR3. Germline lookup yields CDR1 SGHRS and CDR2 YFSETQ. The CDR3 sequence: CASSTGQGDQPQHF. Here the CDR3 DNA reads TGCGCCAGCAGCACAGGACAGGGGGATCAGCCCCAGCATTTT.

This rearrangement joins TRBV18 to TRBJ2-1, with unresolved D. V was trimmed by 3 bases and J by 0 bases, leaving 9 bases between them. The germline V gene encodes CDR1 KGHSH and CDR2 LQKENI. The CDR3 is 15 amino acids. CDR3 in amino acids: CASSPHDGSYNEQFF. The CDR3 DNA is TGTGCCAGCTCACCCCATGATGGCTCCTACAATGAGCAGTTCTTC. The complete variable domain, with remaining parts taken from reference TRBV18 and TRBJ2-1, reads NAGVMQNPRHLVRRRGQEARLRCSPMKGHSHVYWYRQLPEEGLKFMVYLQKENIIDESGMPKERFSAEFPKEGPSILRIQQVVRGDSAAYFCASSPHDGSYNEQFFGPGTRLTVL.

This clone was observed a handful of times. The DNA of the CDR3 is TGTGCCAGTAGCAAACAGGGAAAGGGTGTGCCCCAGCATTTT. This sequence encodes CASSKQGKGVPQHF. This rearrangement joins TRBV19 to TRBJ1-5; weak D call: TRBD1 (6 bases). Germline assignment: CDR1 LNHDA and CDR2 SQIVND (reference sequence). V was cut by 6 bases and J by 9 bases, with 18 bases left in between. The CDR3 is 14 amino acids. Combining the CDR3 with reference TRBV19 and TRBJ1-5 gives the whole variable domain DGGITQSPKYLFRKEGQNVTLSCEQNLNHDAMYWYRQDPGQGLRLIYYSQIVNDFQKGDIAEGYSVSREKKESFPLTVTSAQKNPTAFYLCASSKQGKGVPQHFGDGTRLSIL.

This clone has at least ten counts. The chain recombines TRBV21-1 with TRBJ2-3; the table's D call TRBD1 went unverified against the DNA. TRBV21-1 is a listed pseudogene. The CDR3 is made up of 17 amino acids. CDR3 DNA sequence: TGTGCCAGCAGCAAAATCCGGGACAGGGGGTCGGCAGATACGCAGTATTTT. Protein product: CASSKIRDRGSADTQYF.

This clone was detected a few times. The DNA for the CDR3 is TGTGCCAGCGTACAGGGGGTCTACTCTGGGGCCAACGTCCTGACTTTC. This translates into CASVQGVYSGANVLTF. The chain uses TRBV7-9 and TRBJ2-6, with TRBD1 matching 8 bases. CDR3 length: 16 residues. Germline lookup yields CDR1 SEHNR and CDR2 FQNEAQ (reference sequence). Losses at the gene ends were 8 bases for V and 0 bases for J; bases not matched to a gene: 6.